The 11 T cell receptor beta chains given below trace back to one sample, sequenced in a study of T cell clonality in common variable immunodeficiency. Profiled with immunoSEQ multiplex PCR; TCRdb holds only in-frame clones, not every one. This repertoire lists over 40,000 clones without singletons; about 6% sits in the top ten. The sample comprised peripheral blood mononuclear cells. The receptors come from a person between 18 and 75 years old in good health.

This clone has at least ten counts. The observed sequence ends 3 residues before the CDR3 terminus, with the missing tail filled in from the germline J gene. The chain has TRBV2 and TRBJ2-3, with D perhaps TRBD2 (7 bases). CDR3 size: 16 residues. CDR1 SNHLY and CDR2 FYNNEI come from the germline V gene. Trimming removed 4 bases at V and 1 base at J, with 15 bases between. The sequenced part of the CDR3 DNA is TGTGCCAGCAGTGCCTTAGGGGGGGGCGGCACAGATACG. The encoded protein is CASSALGGGGTDT. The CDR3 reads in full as CASSALGGGGTDTQYF.

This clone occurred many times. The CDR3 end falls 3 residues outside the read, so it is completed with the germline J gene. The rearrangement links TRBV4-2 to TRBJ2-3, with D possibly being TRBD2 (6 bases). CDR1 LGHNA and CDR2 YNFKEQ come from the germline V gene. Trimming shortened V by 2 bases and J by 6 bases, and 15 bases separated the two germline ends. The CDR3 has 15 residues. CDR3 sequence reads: CASSQNGGFGDTQYF. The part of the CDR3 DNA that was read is TGTGCCAGCAGCCAAAACGGGGGATTCGGTGATACG.

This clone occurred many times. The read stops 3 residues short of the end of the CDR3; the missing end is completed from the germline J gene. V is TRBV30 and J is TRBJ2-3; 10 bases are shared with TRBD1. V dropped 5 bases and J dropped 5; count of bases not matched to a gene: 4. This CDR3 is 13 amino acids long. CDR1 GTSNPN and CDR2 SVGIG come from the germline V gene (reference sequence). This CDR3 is CAWGQGVGDTQYF. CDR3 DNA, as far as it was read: TGTGCCTGGGGACAGGGGGTTGGAGATACG.

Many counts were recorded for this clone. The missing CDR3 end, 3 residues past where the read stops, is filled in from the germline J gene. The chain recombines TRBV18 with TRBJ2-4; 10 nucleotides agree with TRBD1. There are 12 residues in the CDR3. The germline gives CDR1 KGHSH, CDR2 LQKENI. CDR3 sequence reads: CASSPGQGVQYF. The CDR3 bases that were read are TGTGCCAGCTCCCCCGGACAGGGGGTT. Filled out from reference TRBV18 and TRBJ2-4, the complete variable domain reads NAGVMQNPRHLVRRRGQEARLRCSPMKGHSHVYWYRQLPEEGLKFMVYLQKENIIDESGMPKERFSAEFPKEGPSILRIQQVVRGDSAAYFCASSPGQGVQYFGAGTRLSVL.

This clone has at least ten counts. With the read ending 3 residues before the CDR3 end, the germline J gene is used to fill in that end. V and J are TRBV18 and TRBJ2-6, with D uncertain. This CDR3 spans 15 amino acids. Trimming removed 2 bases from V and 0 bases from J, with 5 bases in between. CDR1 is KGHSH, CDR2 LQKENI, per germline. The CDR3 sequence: CASSPNYSGANVLTF. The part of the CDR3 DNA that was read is TGTGCCAGCTCACCAAACTACTCTGGGGCCAACGTC. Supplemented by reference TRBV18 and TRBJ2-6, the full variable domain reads NAGVMQNPRHLVRRRGQEARLRCSPMKGHSHVYWYRQLPEEGLKFMVYLQKENIIDESGMPKERFSAEFPKEGPSILRIQQVVRGDSAAYFCASSPNYSGANVLTFGAGSRLTVL.

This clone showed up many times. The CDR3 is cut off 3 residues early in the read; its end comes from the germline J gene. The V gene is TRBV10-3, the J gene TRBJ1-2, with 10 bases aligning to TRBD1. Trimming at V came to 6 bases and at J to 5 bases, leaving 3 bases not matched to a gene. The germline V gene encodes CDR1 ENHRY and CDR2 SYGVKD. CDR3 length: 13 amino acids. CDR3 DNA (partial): TGTGCCATCAGATCGGGACAGGGGTATGGC. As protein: CAIRSGQGYG. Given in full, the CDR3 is CAIRSGQGYGYTF.

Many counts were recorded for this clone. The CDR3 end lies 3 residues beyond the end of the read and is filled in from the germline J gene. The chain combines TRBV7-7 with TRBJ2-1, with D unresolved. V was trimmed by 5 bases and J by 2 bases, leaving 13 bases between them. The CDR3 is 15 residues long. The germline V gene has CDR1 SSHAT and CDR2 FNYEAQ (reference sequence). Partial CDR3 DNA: TGTGCCAGCAGCCCCGACACCCTCACCTACAATGAG. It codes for CASSPDTLTYNE. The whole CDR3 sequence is CASSPDTLTYNEQFF.

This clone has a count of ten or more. The sequenced part of the CDR3 DNA is TGTGCCAGCAGCTTCGCCGGGGAG. Residues: CASSFAGE. In full, the CDR3 is CASSFAGELFF. The V gene is TRBV11-2, the J gene TRBJ2-2; no definite D call. With the read ending 3 residues before the CDR3 end, the germline J gene is used to fill in that end. This CDR3 is 11 amino acids long. The germline V gene has CDR1 SGHAT and CDR2 FQNNGV. The ends were cut back, 3 bases at V and 6 bases at J, with 2 bases in the middle.

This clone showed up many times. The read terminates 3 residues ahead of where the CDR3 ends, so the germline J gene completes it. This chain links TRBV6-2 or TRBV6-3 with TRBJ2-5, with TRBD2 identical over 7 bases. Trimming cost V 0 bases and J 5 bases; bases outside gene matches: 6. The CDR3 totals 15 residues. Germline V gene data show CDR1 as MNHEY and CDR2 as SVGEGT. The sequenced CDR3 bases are TGTGCCAGCAGTTACTCTCTAGCGGCAGGGGAGACC. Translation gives CASSYSLAAGET. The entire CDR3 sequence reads CASSYSLAAGETQYF.

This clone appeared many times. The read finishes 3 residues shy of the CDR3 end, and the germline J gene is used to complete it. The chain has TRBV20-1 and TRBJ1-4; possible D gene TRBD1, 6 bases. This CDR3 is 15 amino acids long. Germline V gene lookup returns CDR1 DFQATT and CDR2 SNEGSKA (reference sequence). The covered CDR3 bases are TGCAGTGCTAGAGGCCCAGGGGATTTTAATTCACCA. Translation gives CSARGPGDFNSP. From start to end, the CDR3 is CSARGPGDFNSPLFF.

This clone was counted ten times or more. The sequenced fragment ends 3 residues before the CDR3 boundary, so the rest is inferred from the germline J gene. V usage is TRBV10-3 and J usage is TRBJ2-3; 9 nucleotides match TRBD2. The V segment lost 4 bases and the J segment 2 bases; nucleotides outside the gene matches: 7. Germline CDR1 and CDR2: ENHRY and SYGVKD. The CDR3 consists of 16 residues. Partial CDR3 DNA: TGTGCCATCAGTGCAGTAGCGGGGGCTATCACAGATACG. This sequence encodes CAISAVAGAITDT. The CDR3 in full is CAISAVAGAITDTQYF.